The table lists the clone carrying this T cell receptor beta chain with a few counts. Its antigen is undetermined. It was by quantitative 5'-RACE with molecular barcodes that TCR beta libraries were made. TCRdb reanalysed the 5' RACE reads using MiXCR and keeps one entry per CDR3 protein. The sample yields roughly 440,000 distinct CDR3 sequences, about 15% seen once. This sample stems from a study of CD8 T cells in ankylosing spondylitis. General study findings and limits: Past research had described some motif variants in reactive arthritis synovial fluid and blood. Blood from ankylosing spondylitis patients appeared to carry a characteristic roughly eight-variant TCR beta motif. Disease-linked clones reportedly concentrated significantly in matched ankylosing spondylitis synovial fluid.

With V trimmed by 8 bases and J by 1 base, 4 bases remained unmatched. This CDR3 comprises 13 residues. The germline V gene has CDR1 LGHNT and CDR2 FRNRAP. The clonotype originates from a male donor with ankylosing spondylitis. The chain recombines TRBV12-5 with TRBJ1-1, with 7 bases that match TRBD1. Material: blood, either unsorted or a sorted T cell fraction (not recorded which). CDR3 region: CASQGQPNTEAFF. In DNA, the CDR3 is TGTGCTAGTCAGGGACAGCCGAACACTGAAGCTTTCTTT.